This TCR beta chain appears in the sequencing data of a study of blood T cell repertoires in COVID-19 (dated by TCRdb to 2018 to 2021). Background on the whole study: Samples covering the acute and convalescent phases of COVID-19 were provided by collaborators in the United States, Italy and Spain. The prospective study material was composed of cDNA or gDNA derived from T cells, B-cell-depleted T cells, or PBMCs. Deeply sampled blood TCRbeta repertoires from subjects exposed to, actively infected with, or recovered from COVID-19 were included in the dataset. The repertoires were released in a freely available public database meant as a resource for research on the immune response to SARS-CoV-2. The samples were drawn from two sources: the first 160 participants of the ongoing ImmuneRACE study, and fewer than 1,500 subjects contributed by 6 global collaborators. The sample metadata nearly always contained a de-identified subject ID, COVID-19 status, age in years and sex. Where available, HLA class I and class II types were obtained from metadata supplied by the sample provider rather than from assay-based typing. The research as a whole found: The amount of clinical and demographic metadata varied by source and participant and was provided uncurated.

TCRbeta CDR3 regions were amplified from genomic DNA by means of the immunoSEQ Assay, a bias-controlled multiplex PCR. Under the source paper's analysis protocol: The number of nucleated cells in each sample was estimated from the amplification of reference gene primers within the assay. To quantify the absolute abundance of each unique TCRbeta CDR3 rearrangement, sequence reads were collapsed and filtered. For each sample, productive Simpson clonality was calculated as the square root of Simpson's diversity index across productive rearrangements. Drawn from immuneACCESS, this table holds only the in-frame rearrangements with V and J called that TCRdb kept. Clones are partly lost; checked studies trace under half to an unresolved V gene and leave the rest unexplained. V and J calls and clone size are those listed in that table; D and trimming were worked out from the DNA. The sample table holds roughly 52,000 clones, of which 82% were seen once. The top ten hold around 10% of the sample.

In regard to this clone: What antigen it recognizes has not been identified. Per-nucleotide qualities are absent, and no much larger clonotype sits a single base away.

One collaborating source in Seattle enrolled patients while the patients were actively infected and followed the patients over time throughout the course of disease. The collaborating institutions used their own protocols to collect whole blood in K2EDTA tubes. Collaborator samples were shipped for TCRbeta analysis as frozen whole blood, isolated PBMCs, or DNA extracted from either sample type. The germline V gene supplies CDR1 SGHDT and CDR2 YYEEEE. The CDR3 runs 16 residues from the cysteine to the phenylalanine. This entry keeps only the CDR3 DNA: 48 bases, framed from base 1. Unmatched junction bases come to 9, with V trimmed by 3 bases and J by 4 bases.

This clonotype was sampled from an elderly man with COVID-19, enrolled during active disease. Material: peripheral blood. The V and J segments used are TRBV5-6 and TRBJ1-3; 8 junctional bases match TRBD1. The CDR3 protein is CASSSFRDRRGNTIYF. The sequence in DNA is TGTGCCAGCAGCTCATTCCGGGACAGGAGGGGAAACACCATATATTTT. The variable domain in full, with residues beyond the CDR3 obtained from the reference TRBV5-6 and TRBJ1-3 genes, is DAGVTQSPTHLIKTRGQQVTLRCSPKSGHDTVSWYQQALGQGPQFIFQYYEEEERQRGNFPDRFSGHQFPNYSSELNVNALLLGDSALYLCASSSFRDRRGNTIYFGEGSWLTVV.